This T cell receptor (beta chain) comes out of a study of shared clonotypes between healthy human individuals (dated by TCRdb to 2018 to 2020). Concerning the study at large: The cohort included a few men and two women between 18 and 49 years of age. Per donor, three plates each were used for CD4 naive and CD4 memory, two for CD8 naive, and one for CD8 memory. To estimate repertoire size and how much clonotype sharing occurs between individuals, the study deeply sequenced the blood TCR repertoires of a handful of healthy adults. To increase sequencing depth and limit assay-specific biases, different laboratories used diverse techniques to prepare libraries and sequence TCR repertoires. Leukapheresis yielded between about 0.94 and 8.9 billion PBMCs per donor.

TCR CDR3 regions were amplified from genomic DNA by multiplex PCR using the deep immunoSEQ assay. Extracted genomic DNA from each cell subset was distributed evenly across all wells of several immunoSEQ 96-well plates, and each plate was treated as a replicate. Each replicate PCR for sorted subsets received about 210 ng genomic DNA, equal to about 30,000 T cell genomes. Purified libraries were measured with a Qubit 3.0 fluorometer, size-checked on a Bioanalyzer 2100, and measured again with the KAPA Library Quantification kit. Every immunoSEQ 96-well plate was sequenced on a dedicated single-read 150-cycle Illumina NextSeq 550 flow cell. The source study handled its data this way. Because the immunoSEQ output included only junctional sequences and no quality scores, the filtering could not be the same as the filtering used for full-length reads. To assign V/J genes and CDR3, sequences were annotated against IMGT germline references using PyIR, a Python wrapper for IgBLAST v1.9. Any read was removed if the V/J assignment was weak (E-value above 1e-6), the CDR3 was missing, or the read contained stop codons, out-of-frame junctions, or ambiguous translated residues. V3J clonotypes were defined as sequences sharing the same inferred V gene, J gene, and CDR3 amino acid sequence. Percentage overlap between repertoires was calculated by dividing the number of shared unique clonotypes by the size of the smaller repertoire. Repertoire richness was assessed with RTK rarefaction, the Chao1 estimator, and Recon v2.1 estimates of unobserved clonotypes. Generation probabilities for all TCRbeta clonotypes obtained by the gDNA method from a handful of donors were computed using OLGA. Here the immuneACCESS table is served through TCRdb, limited to in-frame sequences with V and J called. Missing clones are a known gap in these copies; in checked studies unresolved V genes cover under half, and the rest lacks a known reason. D and trimming were read from the DNA, whereas the V and J calls and clone size are those reported in that table. This sample comprises roughly 2.2 million clones, roughly 93% of them detected only once. Around 0.4% of the sample goes to the ten largest clones.

The germline V gene supplies CDR1 SGHTA and CDR2 FQGNSA. CDR3 length: 18 amino acids, cysteine to phenylalanine. The only DNA kept is the CDR3, 54 bases in frame from the first base. V loses 4 bases of germline sequence and J loses 0 bases, and the interval between the two ends is 20 bases. As for this clone: Its antigen is currently not known. Per-nucleotide qualities are absent, and no much larger clonotype sits a single base away.

Healthy HIV-negative adults with no recently reported acute infections or vaccinations were included as donors. Every donor was a Caucasian adult living in Nashville, Tennessee, USA. CD4+ T cells were enriched by magnetic negative selection; naive cells were then positively selected on CD45RA, and the negative fraction formed the memory subset. After blood collection by leukapheresis, PBMCs were isolated using Ficoll-Histopaque density gradient centrifugation and then cryopreserved in the vapor phase of liquid nitrogen. Purity and quantity of every magnetically sorted T cell population were checked by analytical flow cytometry. Each sorted fraction had its genomic DNA isolated and then quantified by UV absorbance on a Nanodrop 2000c. What the authors observed across the whole study: Compared with non-shared clonotypes, the clonotypes found in all four sorted-subset donors had higher generation probabilities. Naive subsets generally had larger estimated clonotype richness than memory subsets. Pairwise subsampling led to the expectation that sequencing depth would affect the degree of clonotype sharing among donors. Across a handful of donors, about 5% of naive CD4, roughly 3.4% of naive CD8, 2% to 2.5% of memory CD4, and 0.4% of memory CD8 clonotypes were shared. Incomplete sequencing was indicated by rarefaction of sorted-subset datasets, despite the large sequencing depth. Sampling was restricted to blood, and TCR repertoires in tissue are likely to differ from TCR repertoires in blood. The small number of donors limited the genetic and exposure-history diversity represented.

The receptor chain draws on TRBV7-2 and TRBJ2-3; the D segment is perhaps TRBD1 or TRBD2, each sharing 5 matched bases. The source of this sequence is a young man in good health. Some clones in this sample may be carry-over from other donors' samples. Sample: naive CD4+ T cells from PBMCs. Read against the paper, the sample's cell subset or site label means: CD45RA+ positively selected. The sequenced DNA is TGTGCCAGCAGCTCGATGCGCGGTGGGACCCTTAGCACAGATACGCAGTATTTT. This gives the protein CASSSMRGGTLSTDTQYF.